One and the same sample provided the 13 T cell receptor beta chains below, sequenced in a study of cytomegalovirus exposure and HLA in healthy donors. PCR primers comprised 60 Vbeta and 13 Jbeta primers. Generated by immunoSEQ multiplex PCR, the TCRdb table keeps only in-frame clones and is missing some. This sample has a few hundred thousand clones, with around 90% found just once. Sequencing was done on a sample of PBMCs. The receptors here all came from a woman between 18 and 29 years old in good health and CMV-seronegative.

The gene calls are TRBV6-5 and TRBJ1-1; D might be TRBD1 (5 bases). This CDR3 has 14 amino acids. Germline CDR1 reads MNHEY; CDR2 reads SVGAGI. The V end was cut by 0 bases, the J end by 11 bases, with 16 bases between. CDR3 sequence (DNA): TGTGCCAGCAGTTACTCTAAGCAGGGTTTAGAGGCTTTCTTT. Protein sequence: CASSYSKQGLEAFF.

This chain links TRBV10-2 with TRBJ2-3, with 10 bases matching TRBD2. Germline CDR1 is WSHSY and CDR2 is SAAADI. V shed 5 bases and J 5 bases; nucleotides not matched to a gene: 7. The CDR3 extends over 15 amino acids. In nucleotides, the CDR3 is TGCGCCAGCAGTAGCGGGGGGGCCGAAGTAGATACGCAGTATTTT. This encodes CASSSGGAEVDTQYF.

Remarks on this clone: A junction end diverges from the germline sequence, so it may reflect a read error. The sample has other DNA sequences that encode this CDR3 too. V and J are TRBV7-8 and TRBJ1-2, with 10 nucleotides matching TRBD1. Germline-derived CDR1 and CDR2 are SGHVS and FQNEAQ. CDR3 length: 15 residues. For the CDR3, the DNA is TGTGCCAGCAGCTCCTTGACAGGGGGCTACTACGGCTACACCTTC. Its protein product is CASSSLTGGYYGYTF.

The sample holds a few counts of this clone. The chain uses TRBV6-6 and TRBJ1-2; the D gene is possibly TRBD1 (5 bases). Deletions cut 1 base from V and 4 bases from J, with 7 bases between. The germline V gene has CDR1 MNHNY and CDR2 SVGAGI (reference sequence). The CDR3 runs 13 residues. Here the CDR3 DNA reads TGTGCCAGCAGTTACTGGGGGGGCTATGGCTACACCTTC. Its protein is CASSYWGGYGYTF.

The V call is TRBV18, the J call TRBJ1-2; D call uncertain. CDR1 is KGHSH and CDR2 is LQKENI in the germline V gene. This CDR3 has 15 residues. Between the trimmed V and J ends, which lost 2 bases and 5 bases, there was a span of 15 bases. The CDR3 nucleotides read TGTGCCAGCTCACCATCTACCGATCCGAGATATGGCTACACCTTC. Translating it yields CASSPSTDPRYGYTF.

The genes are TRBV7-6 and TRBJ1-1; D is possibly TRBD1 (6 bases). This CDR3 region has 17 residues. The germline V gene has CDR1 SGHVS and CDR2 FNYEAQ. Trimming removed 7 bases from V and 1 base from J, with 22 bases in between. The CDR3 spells CASIPSGGPIPNTEAFF. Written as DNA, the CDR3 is TGTGCCAGCATCCCTTCGGGGGGGCCCATACCGAACACTGAAGCTTTCTTT.

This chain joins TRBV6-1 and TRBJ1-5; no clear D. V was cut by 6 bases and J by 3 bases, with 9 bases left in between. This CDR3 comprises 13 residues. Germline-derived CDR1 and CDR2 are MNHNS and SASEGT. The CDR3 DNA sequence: TGTGCCAGCAGCTCCAGTCTCAATCAGCCCCAGCATTTT. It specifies CASSSSLNQPQHF.

The CDR3 DNA sequence: TGTGCCAGCCGGGTTGGTTCCGGGGAGCTGTTTTTT. Translation: CASRVGSGELFF. This rearrangement joins TRBV7-9 to TRBJ2-2; no clear D gene. V was shortened by 8 bases and J by 6 bases, with 10 bases between the two germline ends. The germline gives CDR1 SEHNR, CDR2 FQNEAQ (reference sequence). The CDR3 spans 12 residues.

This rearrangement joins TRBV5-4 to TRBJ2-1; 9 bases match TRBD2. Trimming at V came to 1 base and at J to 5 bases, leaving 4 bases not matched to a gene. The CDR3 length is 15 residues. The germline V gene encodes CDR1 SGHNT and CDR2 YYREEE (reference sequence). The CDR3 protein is CASSLYLAGNNEQFF. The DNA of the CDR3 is TGTGCCAGCAGCTTGTACCTAGCGGGGAACAATGAGCAGTTCTTC.

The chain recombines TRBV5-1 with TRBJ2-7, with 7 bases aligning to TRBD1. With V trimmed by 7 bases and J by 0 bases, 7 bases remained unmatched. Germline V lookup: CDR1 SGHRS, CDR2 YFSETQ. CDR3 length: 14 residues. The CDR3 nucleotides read TGCGCCAGCTCCGACAGGGACCCCTCCTACGAGCAGTACTTC. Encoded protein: CASSDRDPSYEQYF. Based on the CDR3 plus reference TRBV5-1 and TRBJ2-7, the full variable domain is KAGVTQTPRYLIKTRGQQVTLSCSPISGHRSVSWYQQTPGQGLQFLFEYFSETQRNKGNFPGRFSGRQFSNSRSEMNVSTLELGDSALYLCASSDRDPSYEQYFGPGTRLTVT.

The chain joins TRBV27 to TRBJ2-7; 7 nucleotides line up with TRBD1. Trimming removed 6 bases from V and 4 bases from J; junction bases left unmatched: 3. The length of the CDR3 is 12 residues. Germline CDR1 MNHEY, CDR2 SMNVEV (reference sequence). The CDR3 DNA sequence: TGTGCCAGCAGGGGGGACAGTTACGAGCAGTACTTC. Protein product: CASRGDSYEQYF.

CDR3 region: CSATGGGEAFF. The CDR3 nucleotides read TGCAGTGCTACCGGGGGGGGTGAAGCTTTCTTT. V gene TRBV20-1 combines with J gene TRBJ1-1, with D possibly matching TRBD1 (5 bases). V gave up 4 bases and J gave up 7 bases, with 10 bases separating them. The germline V gene has CDR1 DFQATT and CDR2 SNEGSKA (reference sequence). This CDR3 spans 11 amino acids.

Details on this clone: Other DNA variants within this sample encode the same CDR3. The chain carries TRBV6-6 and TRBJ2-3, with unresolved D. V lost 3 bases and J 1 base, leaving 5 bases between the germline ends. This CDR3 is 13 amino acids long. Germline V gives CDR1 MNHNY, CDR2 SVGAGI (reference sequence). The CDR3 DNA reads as TGTGCCAGCAGTTATGCAGGCACAGATACGCAGTATTTT. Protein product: CASSYAGTDTQYF.